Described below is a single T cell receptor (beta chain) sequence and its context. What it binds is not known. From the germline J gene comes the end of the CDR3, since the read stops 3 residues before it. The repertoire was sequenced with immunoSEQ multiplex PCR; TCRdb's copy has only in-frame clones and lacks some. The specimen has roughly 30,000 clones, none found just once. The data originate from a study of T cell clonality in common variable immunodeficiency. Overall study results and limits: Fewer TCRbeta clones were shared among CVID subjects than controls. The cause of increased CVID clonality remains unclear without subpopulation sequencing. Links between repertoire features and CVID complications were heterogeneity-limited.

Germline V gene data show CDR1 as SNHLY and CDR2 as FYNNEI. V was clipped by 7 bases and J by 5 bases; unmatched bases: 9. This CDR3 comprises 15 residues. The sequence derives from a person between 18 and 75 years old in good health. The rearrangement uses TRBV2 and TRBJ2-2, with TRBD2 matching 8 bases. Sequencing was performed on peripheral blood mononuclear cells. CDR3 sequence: CASMGGLAGTGELFF. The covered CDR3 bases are TGTGCCAGCATGGGGGGTTTAGCGGGAACCGGGGAG. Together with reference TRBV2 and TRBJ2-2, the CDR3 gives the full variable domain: EPEVTQTPSHQVTQMGQEVILRCVPISNHLYFYWYRQILGQKVEFLVSFYNNEISEKSEIFDDQFSVERPDGSNFTLKIRSTKLEDSAMYFCASMGGLAGTGELFFGEGSRLTVL.